What follows is one T cell receptor (beta chain) and its context. These data come from a study of shared clonotypes between healthy human individuals. Study at large: Every donor yielded three CD4 naive, three CD4 memory, two CD8 naive and one CD8 memory plate.

Sorted-subset replicate PCR reactions contained around 220 ng DNA, corresponding to about 30,000 T cell genomes. Sequenced by immunoSEQ multiplex PCR; TCRdb stores in-frame clones only, minus some. The repertoire holds more than 2 million clones, with approximately 96% as singletons. Between the trimmed V and J ends, which lost 4 bases and 4 bases, there was a span of 10 bases. Germline V gene data show CDR1 as SGHTA and CDR2 as FQGNSA. There are 13 residues in the CDR3. The chain employs TRBV7-2 and TRBJ1-1; no firm D call. This clonotype originated in a man aged 18 to 30 in good health. The specimen sequenced was naive CD4+ T cells sorted from blood. Subset: CD45RA+ positively selected. The CDR3 here is CASSSKGITEAFF. The CDR3, as DNA: TGTGCCAGCAGCTCGAAAGGGATCACTGAAGCTTTCTTT.